The next 22 T cell receptor beta chains were all read from a single sample in a study of siplizumab effects on memory and regulatory T cells. Data came from immunoSEQ multiplex PCR; TCRdb stores just in-frame clones and leaves some out. The sample records nearly 85,000 clones, 85% to 95% being singletons. The sequencing input was CD8+ T cells sorted from blood. These receptors came from a human donor in good health.

The chain is built from TRBV14 and TRBJ2-7, with 8 bases lining up with TRBD1. The CDR3 extends over 14 amino acids. Looked up from germline, CDR1 is SGHDN and CDR2 is FVKESK. Trimming at V came to 3 bases and at J to 0 bases, leaving 1 base not matched to a gene. The CDR3 DNA reads TGTGCCAGCAGCCAGGGGACAGGCTCCTACGAGCAGTACTTC. Its protein is CASSQGTGSYEQYF. Full variable domain (missing parts from reference TRBV14 and TRBJ2-7): EAGVTQFPSHSVIEKGQTVTLRCDPISGHDNLYWYRRVMGKEIKFLLHFVKESKQDESGMPNNRFLAERTGGTYSTLKVQPAELEDSGVYFCASSQGTGSYEQYFGPGTRLTVT.

The rearrangement joins TRBV29-1 to TRBJ1-2; D uncertain. The germline V and J ends were trimmed by 7 bases and 5 bases, with 14 bases remaining between them. The CDR3 extends over 12 amino acids. Germline assignment: CDR1 SQVTM and CDR2 ANQGSEA. The CDR3, as DNA: TGCAGCGGTGACCCGGACGGATATGGCTACACCTTC. Residues: CSGDPDGYGYTF.

This clone was seen just once. The gene calls are TRBV6-1 and TRBJ1-1; D is uncertain. The CDR3 has 14 amino acids. Trimming left V 4 bases short and J 3 bases short, with 12 bases between. The V gene's germline CDR1 is MNHNS and CDR2 SASEGT. As DNA, the CDR3 is TGTGCCAGCAGTGTTTTCGGGGAGTACACTGAAGCTTTCTTT. Amino acid sequence: CASSVFGEYTEAFF.

The genes are TRBV7-6 and TRBJ2-3; D is possibly TRBD1 or TRBD2 (5 bases each). Deletions cut 5 bases from V and 3 bases from J, with 12 bases between. Germline V gene data show CDR1 as SGHVS and CDR2 as FNYEAQ. This CDR3 contains 14 residues. CDR3 residues: CASSPRVATDTQYF. The CDR3 DNA is TGTGCCAGCAGCCCCAGGGTAGCGACAGATACGCAGTATTTT. Drawing the rest from reference TRBV7-6 and TRBJ2-3, the complete variable domain is GAGVSQSPRYKVTKRGQDVALRCDPISGHVSLYWYRQALGQGPEFLTYFNYEAQQDKSGLPNDRFSAERPEGSISTLTIQRTEQRDSAMYRCASSPRVATDTQYFGPGTRLTVL.

V is TRBV6-1 and J is TRBJ2-3, with 7 bases aligning to TRBD2. Germline loops: CDR1 MNHNS, CDR2 SASEGT. The CDR3 covers 16 residues. V shed 2 bases, J shed 6 bases, and the junction held 11 bases outside the gene matches. This chain's CDR3 is CASSEKRDVSIDTQYF. DNA of the CDR3: TGTGCCAGCAGTGAAAAGCGGGATGTTAGTATCGATACGCAGTATTTT.

V is TRBV9 and J is TRBJ1-2, with D hard to call. The CDR3 has 13 amino acids. Germline loops: CDR1 SGDLS, CDR2 YYNGEE. Trimming pared 4 bases from V and 1 base from J, leaving 8 bases between. The CDR3 protein is CASSPSGNYGYTF. In DNA, the CDR3 is TGTGCCAGCAGCCCCAGCGGTAACTATGGCTACACCTTC.

The V gene is TRBV7-9, the J gene TRBJ1-2; the match to TRBD1 covers 7 bases. This CDR3 comprises 16 residues. Germline CDR1 SEHNR, CDR2 FQNEAQ (reference sequence). The ends lost 2 bases at V and 8 bases at J; junction bases unmatched: 14. CDR3 region: CASSLSVSGGRGGYTF. The CDR3 bases are TGTGCCAGCAGCTTATCGGTGTCAGGGGGTAGAGGAGGCTACACCTTC.

The V call is TRBV6-4, the J call TRBJ2-7; possibly TRBD2 for D (7 bases). The CDR3 is made up of 13 amino acids. Germline assignment: CDR1 MRHNA and CDR2 SNTAGT. With 3 bases removed from V and 6 bases from J, the gap between germline ends came to 12 bases. CDR3 sequence (DNA): TGTGCCAGCAGTGAGGGGGGCGGGGGCGAGCAGTACTTC. As protein: CASSEGGGGEQYF.

The chain combines TRBV10-3 with TRBJ2-7, with TRBD2 matching over 15 bases. Germline V gene data show CDR1 as ENHRY and CDR2 as SYGVKD. The CDR3 covers 15 residues. The V segment lost 6 bases and the J segment 2 bases; nucleotides outside the gene matches: 2. CDR3 residues: CAIRRTSGGAYEQYF. The DNA for the CDR3 is TGTGCCATCAGGAGGACTAGCGGGGGGGCCTACGAGCAGTACTTC.

V is TRBV5-1 and J is TRBJ1-1; TRBD1 matches 7 bases. The CDR3 is made up of 17 amino acids. CDR1 SGHRS and CDR2 YFSETQ come from the germline V gene. The trim removed 3 bases at V and 3 bases at J, leaving 14 bases unmatched. The chain's CDR3 is CASSYFGVGGADTEAFF. The CDR3 DNA sequence: TGCGCCAGCAGCTACTTTGGTGTAGGGGGCGCGGACACTGAAGCTTTCTTT.

The V gene is TRBV6-6, the J gene TRBJ2-7; 8 nucleotides match TRBD2. CDR3 length: 15 residues. The V segment lost 6 bases and the J segment 0 bases; nucleotides outside the gene matches: 7. Looked up from germline, CDR1 is MNHNY and CDR2 is SVGAGI (reference sequence). CDR3 nucleotide sequence: TGTGCCAGCAGACCGACTAGCGCACTCTCCTACGAGCAGTACTTC. Translating gives CASRPTSALSYEQYF.

V and J are TRBV27 and TRBJ1-2, with D possibly matching TRBD1 (5 bases). Germline V gene lookup returns CDR1 MNHEY and CDR2 SMNVEV (reference sequence). The CDR3 consists of 15 residues. V gave up 2 bases and J gave up 4 bases, with 14 bases separating them. Here the CDR3 reads CASSLQSQGLYGYTF. For the CDR3, the DNA is TGTGCCAGCAGTTTACAGAGCCAGGGCCTCTATGGCTACACCTTC.

The chain combines TRBV4-2 with TRBJ2-2, with TRBD2 identical over 12 bases. Trimming removed 2 bases from V and 2 bases from J; junction bases left unmatched: 6. CDR1 is LGHNA and CDR2 is YNFKEQ in the germline V gene. The CDR3 has 18 amino acids. The CDR3 DNA reads as TGTGCCAGCAGCCAAAAGACTAGCGGGAGCGATAACACCGGGGAGCTGTTTTTT. It codes for CASSQKTSGSDNTGELFF.

This chain connects TRBV28 to TRBJ1-2; D possibly corresponds to TRBD1 (5 bases). V was clipped by 3 bases and J by 5 bases, with 13 bases between them. The germline CDR1 and CDR2 sequences are MDHEN and SYDVKM. The length of the CDR3 is 14 residues. This chain's CDR3 is CASSFLVGTYGYTF. CDR3 sequence (DNA): TGTGCCAGCAGTTTCTTGGTAGGGACTTATGGCTACACCTTC.

The chain joins TRBV6-4 to TRBJ2-1, with 9 bases matching TRBD2. CDR3 length: 13 amino acids. Per germline, CDR1 MRHNA and CDR2 SNTAGT. The ends lost 6 bases at V and 9 bases at J; junction bases unmatched: 6. The CDR3 bases are TGTGCCAGCAGCGTAGCGGGAGTTAGTGAGCAGTTCTTC. Translation gives CASSVAGVSEQFF.

The rearrangement links TRBV19 to TRBJ2-3; the D gene is possibly TRBD2 (6 bases). Germline V gene lookup returns CDR1 LNHDA and CDR2 SQIVND (reference sequence). The V and J ends lost 3 bases and 6 bases respectively, with 13 bases between them. CDR3 length: 14 amino acids. The CDR3 here is CASSIQRGKDTQYF. The DNA for the CDR3 is TGTGCCAGTAGTATCCAACGGGGGAAGGATACGCAGTATTTT.

V is TRBV4-1 and J is TRBJ2-2, with 7 bases aligning to TRBD2. J gave up 0 bases and V 0 bases, and 13 bases lay outside the gene matches. The CDR3 runs to 20 residues. CDR1 and CDR2 from the germline V gene are MGHRA and YSYEKL. CDR3 sequence: CASSQDPLAGVTPNTGELFF. Here the CDR3 DNA reads TGCGCCAGCAGCCAAGACCCCTTGGCGGGAGTTACTCCGAACACCGGGGAGCTGTTTTTT.

This chain joins TRBV10-3 and TRBJ2-1; 9 bases match TRBD1. There are 15 residues in the CDR3. With 10 bases clipped from V and 4 bases from J, the junction kept 11 bases outside the gene matches. Germline CDR1 ENHRY, CDR2 SYGVKD. The CDR3 coding sequence is TGTGCCACCGCTCCCCCGGGACAGGGTTACAATGAGCAGTTCTTC. This gives the protein CATAPPGQGYNEQFF.

The rearrangement uses TRBV4-1 and TRBJ2-2, with TRBD1 as a possible D gene (6 bases). There are 14 residues in the CDR3. V lost 5 bases and J lost 0, with 7 bases in between. From germline, CDR1 is MGHRA and CDR2 YSYEKL. The CDR3 bases are TGCGCCAGCAGCTGGACAGCGAACACCGGGGAGCTGTTTTTT. This codes for CASSWTANTGELFF.

This rearrangement joins TRBV18 to TRBJ2-1; D is undetermined. Trimming pared 0 bases from V and 13 bases from J, leaving 13 bases between. The CDR3 is 13 residues long. CDR1 is KGHSH and CDR2 is LQKENI in the germline V gene. CDR3: CASSPPSLALQFF. CDR3 nucleotide sequence: TGTGCCAGCTCACCACCGTCCTTGGCTCTCCAGTTCTTC.

This clone is a singleton in its sample. The J gene is TRBJ2-3, the V gene TRBV25-1; 11 bases line up with TRBD2. Trimming at V came to 3 bases and at J to 3 bases, leaving 5 bases not matched to a gene. Germline-derived CDR1 and CDR2 are MGHDK and SYGVNS. This CDR3 contains 16 residues. The CDR3 DNA is TGTGCCAGCAGTGAGGGGACTAGCGGCCGGACAGATACGCAGTATTTT. This encodes CASSEGTSGRTDTQYF.

The V and J genes are TRBV23-1 and TRBJ2-7; 9 bases align to TRBD1. TRBV23-1 is labeled an ORF, and its function is uncertain. The trim removed 3 bases at V and 2 bases at J, leaving 5 bases unmatched. The CDR3 length is 15 residues. CDR3 sequence: CASSQGTGKPYEQYF. CDR3 DNA: TGCGCCAGCAGTCAGGGGACAGGGAAACCCTACGAGCAGTACTTC.